This T cell receptor (beta chain) appears in the sequencing data of a study of shared clonotypes between healthy human individuals. The method was immunoSEQ multiplex PCR; TCRdb's version includes in-frame clones alone and lacks a portion of them. The table shows some 350,000 clones, with under 80% occurring only once. The CDR3 sequence is 18 residues long. V trimming: 0 bases; J trimming: 4 bases; junction bases outside the gene matches: 9. Germline values: CDR1 SGHRS, CDR2 YFSETQ. The origin of this receptor is a man under 40 in good health. Material: memory CD4+ T cells sorted from blood. As for subset: CD45RA-negative fraction. V gene TRBV5-1 combines with J gene TRBJ2-3, with 12 bases that match TRBD1. CDR3 sequence reads: CASSLDGTGGGLSDTQYF. The CDR3 coding sequence is TGCGCCAGCAGCTTGGATGGGACAGGGGGCGGTTTATCAGATACGCAGTATTTT.